This TCR beta chain appears in the sequencing data of a study of PD-L1 blockade in urothelial cancer. On the study more broadly: Each patient had 0 to 3 earlier chemotherapy regimens.

As concerns this clone: Its specificity is unknown.

Sequencing was performed with immunoSEQ multiplex PCR; in TCRdb, only in-frame clones are kept and a portion is missing. The repertoire consists of 35,000 to 45,000 clones, with 36% occurring once and the leading ten covering about 9.8%. V was shortened by 2 bases and J by 8 bases, with 15 bases between the two germline ends. Looked up from germline, CDR1 is MDHEN and CDR2 is SYDVKM. This CDR3 is 14 amino acids long. Study-wide findings and caveats: Tumor-infiltrating T lymphocyte proportion was higher in durable-benefit patients.

The gene calls are TRBV28 and TRBJ1-2; no clear D. The specimen comprised tumor tissue, sampled before atezolizumab (anti-PD-L1) treatment. This receptor was taken from a man between 60 and 70 years old with urothelial cancer. The CDR3 nucleotides read TGTGCCAGCAGTTTAAGTTGGAATTGGCACGGCTACACCTTC. Encoded protein: CASSLSWNWHGYTF.